Sequencing of this T cell receptor beta chain was carried out in a study of OX40 agonist ivuxolimab in advanced cancers. This CDR3 is 13 amino acids long. V shed 6 bases and J shed 5 bases, with 13 bases lying between them. Germline CDR1 MNHEY, CDR2 SVGAGI. Libraries were prepared by immunoSEQ multiplex PCR; TCRdb keeps only in-frame clonotypes and omits some of them. The sample includes tens of thousands of clones, approximately 80% of them seen just once. The sample consisted of CD4+ or CD8+ T cells sorted from blood, taken in a trial of the OX40 agonist ivuxolimab. The TCR originated in an adult with an advanced solid tumor such as melanoma, head and neck, liver or kidney cancer. The V and J genes are TRBV6-5 and TRBJ1-1; D perhaps matches TRBD1 (6 bases). CDR3 DNA: TGTGCCAGCAGCGATCAGGGGCGGACTGAAGCTTTCTTT. This codes for CASSDQGRTEAFF.